A selection of T cell receptor beta chains follows, all from one sample in a study of blood T cell repertoires in COVID-19. Profiled with immunoSEQ multiplex PCR; TCRdb holds only in-frame clones, not every one. This sample has more than 85,000 clones, with roughly 80% found just once. The specimen sequenced was peripheral blood. These receptors came from a man at least 80 years old with active or convalescent COVID-19. The CDR3 runs from the conserved cysteine through the conserved F or W. D genes are given only for firm matches. Size tells how often a clone was seen (once, few, many) or the class of an expanded clone, and some rows leave it out.

length	J	V	D	size	CDR3	DNA
13	TRBJ1-6	TRBV28	NA	NA	CASSNLGSSPLHF	TGTGCCAGCAGTAACCTTGGGAGTTCACCCCTCCACTTT
14	TRBJ1-3	TRBV6-1	NA	NA	CASSESGAGNTIYF	TGTGCCAGCAGTGAGTCAGGGGCTGGAAACACCATATATTTT
14	TRBJ1-5	TRBV19	TRBD1	many	CASRPGQSKQPQHF	TGTGCCAGTAGGCCGGGACAGTCAAAACAGCCCCAGCATTTT
14	TRBJ2-3	TRBV9	NA	NA	CASSVAIATSTQYF	TGTGCCAGCAGCGTAGCTATAGCGACATCCACGCAGTATTTT
14	TRBJ1-4	TRBV11-2	TRBD1	NA	CASSLGQGIGELFF	TGTGCCAGCAGCTTAGGACAGGGAATTGGTGAACTGTTTTTT
15	TRBJ2-1	TRBV4-3	TRBD2	NA	CASSHGLAGGREQFF	TGCGCCAGCAGCCATGGACTAGCGGGGGGGCGCGAGCAGTTCTTC
13	TRBJ2-1	TRBV7-7	TRBD2	NA	CASSQARGGEQFF	TGTGCTAGCAGCCAAGCTCGCGGGGGTGAGCAGTTCTTC
15	TRBJ2-5	TRBV10-3	TRBD1	NA	CAIRGGTGGQETQYF	TGTGCCATCAGGGGAGGGACAGGGGGGCAAGAGACCCAGTACTTC
14	TRBJ1-5	TRBV19	TRBD1	NA	CASRRQGGNQPQHF	TGTGCCAGTCGTCGACAGGGCGGCAATCAGCCCCAGCATTTT
14	TRBJ2-2	TRBV11-3	NA	once	CASSLGDTTGELFF	TGTGCCAGCAGCTTAGGAGACACCACCGGGGAGCTGTTTTTT
18	TRBJ1-5	TRBV19	TRBD1	NA	CASSVGQGAAFWNQPQHF	TGTGCCAGTAGTGTAGGACAGGGGGCGGCGTTTTGGAATCAGCCCCAGCATTTT
15	TRBJ2-2	TRBV28	TRBD1	NA	CASRANRGQTGELFF	TGTGCCAGCAGGGCTAACAGGGGGCAAACCGGGGAGCTGTTTTTT
13	TRBJ2-7	TRBV11-3	TRBD2	NA	CASSSSGAGEQYF	TGTGCCAGCAGCTCTAGCGGGGCGGGGGAGCAGTACTTC
14	TRBJ1-4	TRBV21-1	NA	NA	CASSKWGSNEKLFF	TGTGCCAGCAGCAAATGGGGCTCTAATGAAAAACTGTTTTTT
18	TRBJ1-3	TRBV7-2	NA	NA	CASSLGPGTLDPGNTIYF	TGTGCCAGCAGCTTAGGCCCCGGGACACTAGACCCTGGAAACACCATATATTTT
15	TRBJ2-4	TRBV5-1	NA	NA	CASSLNQGPRDIQYF	TGCGCCAGCAGCTTGAATCAGGGGCCGAGGGACATTCAGTACTTC
16	TRBJ2-3	TRBV7-9	TRBD2	NA	CASSLRGTTSTDTQYF	TGTGCCAGCAGCCTCCGCGGGACTACTAGCACAGATACGCAGTATTTT
13	TRBJ1-1	TRBV10-3	NA	once	CAIRAYSTIEAFF	TGTGCCATCAGGGCTTATTCGACTATTGAAGCTTTCTTT
14	TRBJ1-4	TRBV5-1	NA	many	CASSLAGDNEKLFF	TGCGCCAGCAGCTTGGCAGGGGATAATGAAAAACTGTTTTTT
15	TRBJ2-5	TRBV10-3	NA	NA	CAPRTDSKYQETQYF	TGTGCCCCCCGCACGGACTCCAAGTACCAAGAGACCCAGTACTTC
14	TRBJ1-1	TRBV10-3	TRBD1	NA	CAISLGQGAVEAFF	TGTGCCATCAGTTTAGGACAGGGGGCGGTTGAAGCTTTCTTT
18	TRBJ1-5	TRBV15	TRBD1	NA	CATSRDRDRGDWDQPQHF	TGTGCCACCAGCAGAGATCGAGACAGGGGGGATTGGGATCAGCCCCAGCATTTT
15	TRBJ1-1	TRBV14	NA	NA	CASSQVRGGPMEAFF	TGTGCCAGCAGCCAAGTGCGAGGGGGACCCATGGAAGCTTTCTTT